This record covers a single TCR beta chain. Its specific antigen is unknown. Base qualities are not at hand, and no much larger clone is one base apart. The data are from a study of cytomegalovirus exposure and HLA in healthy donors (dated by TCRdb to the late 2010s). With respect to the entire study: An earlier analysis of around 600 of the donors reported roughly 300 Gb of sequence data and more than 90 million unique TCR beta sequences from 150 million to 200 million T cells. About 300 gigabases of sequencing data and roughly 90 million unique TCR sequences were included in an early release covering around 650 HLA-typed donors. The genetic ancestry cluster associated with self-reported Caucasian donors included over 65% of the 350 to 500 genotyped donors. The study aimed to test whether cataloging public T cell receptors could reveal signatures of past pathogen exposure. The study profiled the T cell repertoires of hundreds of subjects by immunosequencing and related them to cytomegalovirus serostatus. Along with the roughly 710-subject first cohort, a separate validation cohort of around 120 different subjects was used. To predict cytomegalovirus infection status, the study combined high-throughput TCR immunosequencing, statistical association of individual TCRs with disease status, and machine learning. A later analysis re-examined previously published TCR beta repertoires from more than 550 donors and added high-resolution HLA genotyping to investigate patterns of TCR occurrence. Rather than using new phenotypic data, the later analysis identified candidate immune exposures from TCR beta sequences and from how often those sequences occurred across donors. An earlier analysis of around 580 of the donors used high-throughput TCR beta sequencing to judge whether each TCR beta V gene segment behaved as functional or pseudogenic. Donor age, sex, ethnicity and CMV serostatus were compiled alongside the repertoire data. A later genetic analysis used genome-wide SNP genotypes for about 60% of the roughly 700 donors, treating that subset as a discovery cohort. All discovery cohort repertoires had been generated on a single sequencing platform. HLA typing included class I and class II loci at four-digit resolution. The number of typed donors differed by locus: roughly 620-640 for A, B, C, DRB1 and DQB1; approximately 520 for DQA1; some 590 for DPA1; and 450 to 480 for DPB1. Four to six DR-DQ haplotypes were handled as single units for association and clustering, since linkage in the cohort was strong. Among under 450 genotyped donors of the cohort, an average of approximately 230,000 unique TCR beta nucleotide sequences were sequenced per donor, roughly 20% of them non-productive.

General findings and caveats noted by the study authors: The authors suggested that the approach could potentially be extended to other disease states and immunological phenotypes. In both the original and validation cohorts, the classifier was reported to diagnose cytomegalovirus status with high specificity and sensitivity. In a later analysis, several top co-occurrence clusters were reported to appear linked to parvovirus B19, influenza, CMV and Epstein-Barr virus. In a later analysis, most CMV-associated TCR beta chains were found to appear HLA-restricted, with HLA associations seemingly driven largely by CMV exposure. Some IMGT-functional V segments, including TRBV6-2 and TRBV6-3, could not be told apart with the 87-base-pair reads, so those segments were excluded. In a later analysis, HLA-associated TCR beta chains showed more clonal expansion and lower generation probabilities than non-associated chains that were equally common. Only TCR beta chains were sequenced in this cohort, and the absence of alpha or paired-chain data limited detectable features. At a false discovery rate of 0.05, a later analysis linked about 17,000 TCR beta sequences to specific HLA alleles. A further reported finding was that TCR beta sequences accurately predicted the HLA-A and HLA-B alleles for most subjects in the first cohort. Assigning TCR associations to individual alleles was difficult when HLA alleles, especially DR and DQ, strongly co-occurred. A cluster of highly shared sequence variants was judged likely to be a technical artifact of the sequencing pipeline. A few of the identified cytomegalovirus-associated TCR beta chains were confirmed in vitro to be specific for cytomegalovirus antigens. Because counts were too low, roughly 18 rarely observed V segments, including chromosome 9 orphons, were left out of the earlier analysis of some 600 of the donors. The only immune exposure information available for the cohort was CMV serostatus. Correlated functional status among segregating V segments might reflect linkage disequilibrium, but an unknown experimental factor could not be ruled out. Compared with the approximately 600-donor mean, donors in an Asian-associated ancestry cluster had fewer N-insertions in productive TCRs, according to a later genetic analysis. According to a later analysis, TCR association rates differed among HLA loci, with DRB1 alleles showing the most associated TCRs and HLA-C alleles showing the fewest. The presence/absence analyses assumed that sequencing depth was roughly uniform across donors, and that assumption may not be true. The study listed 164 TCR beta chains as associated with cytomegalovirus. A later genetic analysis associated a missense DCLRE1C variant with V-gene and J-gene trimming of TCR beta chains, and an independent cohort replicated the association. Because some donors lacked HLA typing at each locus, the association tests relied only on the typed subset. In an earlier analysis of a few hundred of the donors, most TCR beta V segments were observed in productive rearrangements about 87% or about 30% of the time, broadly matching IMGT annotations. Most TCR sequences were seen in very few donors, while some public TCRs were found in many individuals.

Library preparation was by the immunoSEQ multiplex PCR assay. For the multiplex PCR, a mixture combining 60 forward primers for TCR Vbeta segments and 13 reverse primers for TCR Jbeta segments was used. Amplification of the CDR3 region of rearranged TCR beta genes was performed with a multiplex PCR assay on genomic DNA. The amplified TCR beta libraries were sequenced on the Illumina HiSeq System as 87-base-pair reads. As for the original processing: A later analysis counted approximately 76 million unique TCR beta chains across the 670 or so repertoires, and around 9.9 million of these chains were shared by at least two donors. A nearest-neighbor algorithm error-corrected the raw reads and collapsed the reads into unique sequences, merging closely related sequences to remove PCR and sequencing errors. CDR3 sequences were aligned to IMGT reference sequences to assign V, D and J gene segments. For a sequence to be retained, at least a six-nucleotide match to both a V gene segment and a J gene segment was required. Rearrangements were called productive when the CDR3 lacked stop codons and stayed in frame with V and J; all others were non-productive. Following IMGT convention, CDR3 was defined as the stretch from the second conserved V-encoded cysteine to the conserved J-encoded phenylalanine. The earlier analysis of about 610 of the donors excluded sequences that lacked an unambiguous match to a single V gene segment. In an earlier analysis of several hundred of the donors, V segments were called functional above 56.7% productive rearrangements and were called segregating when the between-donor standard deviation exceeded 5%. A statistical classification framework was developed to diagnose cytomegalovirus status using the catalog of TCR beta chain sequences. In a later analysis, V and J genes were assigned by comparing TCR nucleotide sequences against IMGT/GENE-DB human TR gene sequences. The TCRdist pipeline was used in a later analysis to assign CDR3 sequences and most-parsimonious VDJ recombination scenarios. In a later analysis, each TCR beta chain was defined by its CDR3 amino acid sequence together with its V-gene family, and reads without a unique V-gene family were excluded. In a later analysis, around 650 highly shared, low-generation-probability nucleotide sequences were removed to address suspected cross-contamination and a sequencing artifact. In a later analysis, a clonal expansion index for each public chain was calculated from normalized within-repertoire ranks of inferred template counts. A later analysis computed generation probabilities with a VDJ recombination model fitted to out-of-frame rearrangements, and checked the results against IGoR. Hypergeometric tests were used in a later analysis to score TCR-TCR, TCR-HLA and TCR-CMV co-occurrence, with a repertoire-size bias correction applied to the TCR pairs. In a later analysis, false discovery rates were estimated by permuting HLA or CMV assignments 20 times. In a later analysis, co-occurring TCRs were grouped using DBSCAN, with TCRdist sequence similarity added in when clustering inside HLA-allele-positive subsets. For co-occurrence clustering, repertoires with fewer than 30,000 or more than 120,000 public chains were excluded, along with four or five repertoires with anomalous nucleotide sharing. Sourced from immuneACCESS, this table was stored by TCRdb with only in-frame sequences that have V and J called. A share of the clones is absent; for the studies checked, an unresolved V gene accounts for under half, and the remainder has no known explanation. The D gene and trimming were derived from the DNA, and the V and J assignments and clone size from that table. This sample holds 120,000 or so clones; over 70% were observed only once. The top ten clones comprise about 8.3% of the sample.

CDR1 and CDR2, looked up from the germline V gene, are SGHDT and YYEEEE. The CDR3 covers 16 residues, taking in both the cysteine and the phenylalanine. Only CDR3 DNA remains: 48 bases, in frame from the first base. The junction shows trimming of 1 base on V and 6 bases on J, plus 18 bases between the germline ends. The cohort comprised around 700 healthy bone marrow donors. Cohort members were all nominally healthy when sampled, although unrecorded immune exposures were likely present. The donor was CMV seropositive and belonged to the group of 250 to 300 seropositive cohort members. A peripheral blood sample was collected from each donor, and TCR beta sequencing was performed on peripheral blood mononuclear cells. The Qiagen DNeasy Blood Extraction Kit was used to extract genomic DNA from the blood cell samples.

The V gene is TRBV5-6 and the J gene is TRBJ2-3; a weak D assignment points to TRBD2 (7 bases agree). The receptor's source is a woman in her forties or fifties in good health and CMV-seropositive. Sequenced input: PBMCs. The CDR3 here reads CASSLYPGGLTDTQYF. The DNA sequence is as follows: TGTGCCAGCAGCTTGTACCCGGGGGGCCTAACGGATACGCAGTATTTT.